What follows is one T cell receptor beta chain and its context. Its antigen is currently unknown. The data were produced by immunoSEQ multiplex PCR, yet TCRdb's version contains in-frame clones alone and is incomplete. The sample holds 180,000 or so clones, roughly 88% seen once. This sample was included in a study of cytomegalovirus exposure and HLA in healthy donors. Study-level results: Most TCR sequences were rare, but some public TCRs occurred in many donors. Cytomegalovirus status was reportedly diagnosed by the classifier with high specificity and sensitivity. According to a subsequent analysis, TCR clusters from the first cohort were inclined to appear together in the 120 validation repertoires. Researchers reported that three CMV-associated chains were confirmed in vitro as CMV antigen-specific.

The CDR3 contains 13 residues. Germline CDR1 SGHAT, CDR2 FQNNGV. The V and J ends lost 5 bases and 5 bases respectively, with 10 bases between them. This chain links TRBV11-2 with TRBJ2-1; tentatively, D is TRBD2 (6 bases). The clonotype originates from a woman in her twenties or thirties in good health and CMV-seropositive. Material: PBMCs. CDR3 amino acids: CASSPDYHNEQFF. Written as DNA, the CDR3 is TGTGCCAGCAGCCCGGACTATCACAATGAGCAGTTCTTC.